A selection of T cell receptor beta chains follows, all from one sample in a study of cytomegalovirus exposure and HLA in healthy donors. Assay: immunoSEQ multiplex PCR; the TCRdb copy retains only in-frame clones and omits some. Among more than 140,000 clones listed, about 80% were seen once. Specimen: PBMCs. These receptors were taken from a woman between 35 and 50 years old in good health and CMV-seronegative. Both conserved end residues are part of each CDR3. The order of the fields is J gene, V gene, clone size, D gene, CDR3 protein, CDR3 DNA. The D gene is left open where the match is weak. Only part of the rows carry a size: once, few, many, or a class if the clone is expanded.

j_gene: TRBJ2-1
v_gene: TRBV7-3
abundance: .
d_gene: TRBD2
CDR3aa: CASSYQTSGATNEQFF
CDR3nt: TGTGCCAGCAGCTACCAGACTAGCGGGGCTACAAATGAGCAGTTCTTC

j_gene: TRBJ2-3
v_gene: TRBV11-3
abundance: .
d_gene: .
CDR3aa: CASSFRSGVGDTQYF
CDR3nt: TGTGCCAGCAGCTTTCGTTCCGGGGTTGGTGATACGCAGTATTTT

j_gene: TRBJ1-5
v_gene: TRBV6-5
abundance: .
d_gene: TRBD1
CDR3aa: CASSYSGRGAQPQHF
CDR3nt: TGTGCCAGCAGTTACTCCGGCAGGGGGGCTCAGCCCCAGCATTTT

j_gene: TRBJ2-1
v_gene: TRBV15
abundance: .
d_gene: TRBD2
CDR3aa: CAVEAGGLYNEQFF
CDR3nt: TGTGCCGTCGAAGCGGGAGGCCTTTACAATGAGCAGTTCTTC

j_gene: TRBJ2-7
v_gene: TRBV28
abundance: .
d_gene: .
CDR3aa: CASSLELASLEQYF
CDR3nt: TGTGCCAGCAGTTTAGAGCTAGCCTCCCTCGAGCAGTACTTC

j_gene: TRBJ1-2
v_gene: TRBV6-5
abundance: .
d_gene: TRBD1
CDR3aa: CASTFTGQGLYGYTF
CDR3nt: TGTGCCAGCACTTTCACGGGACAGGGACTTTATGGCTACACCTTC

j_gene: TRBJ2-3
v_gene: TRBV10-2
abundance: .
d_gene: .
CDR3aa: CASSEWSRLDTQYF
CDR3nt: TGCGCCAGCAGTGAATGGAGCCGACTTGATACGCAGTATTTT

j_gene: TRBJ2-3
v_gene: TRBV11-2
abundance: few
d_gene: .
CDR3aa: CASSLFRGITDTQYF
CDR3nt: TGTGCCAGCAGCTTATTCCGGGGTATCACAGATACGCAGTATTTT

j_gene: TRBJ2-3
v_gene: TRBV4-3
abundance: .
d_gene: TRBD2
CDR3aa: CASSQDPGLAGASDTQYF
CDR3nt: TGCGCCAGCAGCCAAGATCCGGGACTAGCGGGAGCATCAGATACGCAGTATTTT

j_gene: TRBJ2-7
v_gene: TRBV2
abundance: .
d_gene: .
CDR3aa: CASSKGRGLYEQYF
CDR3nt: TGTGCCAGCAGTAAAGGGAGGGGGCTCTACGAGCAGTACTTC

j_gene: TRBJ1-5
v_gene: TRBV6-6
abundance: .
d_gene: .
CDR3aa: CASRQGYSNQPQHF
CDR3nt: TGTGCCAGCAGACAGGGATATAGCAATCAGCCCCAGCATTTT

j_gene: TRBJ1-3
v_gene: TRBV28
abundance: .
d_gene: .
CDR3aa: CASSKRGTSGNTIYF
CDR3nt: TGTGCCAGCAGCAAGCGGGGGACCTCTGGAAACACCATATATTTT

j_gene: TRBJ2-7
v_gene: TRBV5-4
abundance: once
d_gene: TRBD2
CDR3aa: CASSWGGSEQYF
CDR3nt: TGTGCCAGCAGCTGGGGCGGGAGCGAGCAGTACTTC

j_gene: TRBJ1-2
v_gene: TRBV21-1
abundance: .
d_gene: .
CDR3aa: CASSKEGDKDNYGYTF
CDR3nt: TGTGCCAGCAGCAAAGAAGGGGACAAAGATAACTATGGCTACACCTTC

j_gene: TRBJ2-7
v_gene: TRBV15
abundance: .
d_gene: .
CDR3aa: CAASDSRKHRATFPYEQYF
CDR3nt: TGTGCCGCCAGCGATTCCCGAAAGCACAGGGCTACATTCCCCTACGAGCAGTACTTC

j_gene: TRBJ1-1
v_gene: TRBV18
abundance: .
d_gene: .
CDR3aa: CASSPFGDTEAFF
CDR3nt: TGTGCCAGCTCACCGTTCGGGGACACTGAAGCTTTCTTT

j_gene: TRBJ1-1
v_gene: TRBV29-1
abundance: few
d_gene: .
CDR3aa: CSVVGRLNDEAFF
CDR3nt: TGCAGCGTTGTGGGCAGGTTGAATGATGAAGCTTTCTTT

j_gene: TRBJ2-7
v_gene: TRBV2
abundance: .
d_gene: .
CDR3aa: CASSVDRSSYEQYF
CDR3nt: TGTGCCAGCAGTGTTGACAGGAGCTCCTACGAGCAGTACTTC

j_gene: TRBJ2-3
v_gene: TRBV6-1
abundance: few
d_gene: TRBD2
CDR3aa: CASSIAGITDTQYF
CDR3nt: TGTGCCAGCAGTATAGCGGGCATTACAGATACGCAGTATTTT

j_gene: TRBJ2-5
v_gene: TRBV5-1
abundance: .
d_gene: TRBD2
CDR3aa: CASNSGLAGQETQYF
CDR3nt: TGCGCCAGCAACTCGGGACTAGCGGGACAAGAGACCCAGTACTTC

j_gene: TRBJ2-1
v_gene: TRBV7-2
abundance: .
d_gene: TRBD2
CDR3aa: CASSLGGTSQFF
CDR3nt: TGTGCCAGCAGCTTAGGGGGGACTAGCCAGTTCTTC

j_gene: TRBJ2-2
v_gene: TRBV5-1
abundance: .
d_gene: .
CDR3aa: CASSFNANTGELFF
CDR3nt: TGCGCCAGCAGCTTTAATGCGAACACCGGGGAGCTGTTTTTT